This entry lists 3 T cell receptor beta chains sequenced from one sample in a study of technical replicates of blood from several donors. Sequencing was performed with immunoSEQ multiplex PCR; in TCRdb, only in-frame clones are kept and a portion is missing. This sample has about 88,000 clones; less than 95% occur once, and the top ten carry roughly 0.26%. The sample taken for sequencing was T cells isolated from PBMCs. The origin of the receptors is a human donor in good health.

The CDR3 nucleotides read TGTGCCAGCATGATCCGGCCCCAGGCGGGGTACAATGAGCAGTTCTTC. Its translation is CASMIRPQAGYNEQFF. The chain uses TRBV7-2 and TRBJ2-1, with TRBD2 as a possible D gene (6 bases). Trimming took off 7 bases at V and 4 bases at J, with 20 bases between the two ends. Germline V gene lookup returns CDR1 SGHTA and CDR2 FQGNSA. There are 16 residues in the CDR3.

The genes are TRBV19 and TRBJ2-2; 11 nucleotides agree with TRBD1. This CDR3 spans 17 amino acids. The germline V gene encodes CDR1 LNHDA and CDR2 SQIVND (reference sequence). V lost 1 base, J lost 2 bases, and 3 bases stayed unmatched. CDR3 bases: TGTGCCAGTAGTATAGGCCGGACAGGGGGCAACACCGGGGAGCTGTTTTTT. It yields the protein CASSIGRTGGNTGELFF. The entire variable domain, with the rest obtained from reference TRBV19 and TRBJ2-2, is as follows: DGGITQSPKYLFRKEGQNVTLSCEQNLNHDAMYWYRQDPGQGLRLIYYSQIVNDFQKGDIAEGYSVSREKKESFPLTVTSAQKNPTAFYLCASSIGRTGGNTGELFFGEGSRLTVL.

The CDR3 coding sequence is TGTGCCAGCAGGTGGAGGGGAAGTGAAAAACTGTTTTTT. This codes for CASRWRGSEKLFF. This chain connects TRBV6-8 to TRBJ1-4; TRBD1 might be the D (5 bases). The V gene's germline CDR1 is MNHGY and CDR2 SAAAGT. V gave up 6 bases and J gave up 7 bases, with 12 bases separating them. This CDR3 region has 13 residues.